This TCR beta chain was profiled in a study of blood T cell repertoires in COVID-19. Study-wide context: The samples span acute and convalescent COVID-19 from the United States, Italy and Spain. In each case, the material was cDNA or gDNA derived from T cells, B-cell-depleted T cells, or PBMCs.

Looked up from germline, CDR1 is SEHNR and CDR2 is FQNEAQ (reference sequence). V shed 1 base, J shed 3 bases, and the junction held 0 bases outside the gene matches. The CDR3 has 14 amino acids. Original processing methods: Scientists estimated how many nucleated cells there were by amplifying reference gene primers. Assay: immunoSEQ multiplex PCR; the TCRdb copy retains only in-frame clones and omits some. V and J calls and clone size follow that table, whereas D and trimming were derived from the DNA. Of some 160,000 clones listed, around 81% are singletons. This sequence originates from a man in his 70s with active or convalescent COVID-19. The chain is built from TRBV7-9 and TRBJ2-1, with 7 nucleotides matching TRBD2. Sequenced material: peripheral blood. CDR3: CASSLGTSYNEQFF. CDR3 DNA sequence: TGTGCCAGCAGCTTAGGGACTAGCTACAATGAGCAGTTCTTC.